The present TCR beta chain was sequenced within a study of vaccination and CD4 T cells after COVID-19. Study overall: Researchers treated control cultures with a CEFX pool, an HIV-1 Nef pool, or no peptide. Study conclusions and caveats: With convalescent patients, a median roughly 87% of reactive clones emerged solely after vaccination.

CDR3 size: 17 residues. V was cut by 5 bases and J by 1 base, with 17 bases left in between. CDR1 and CDR2 (germline): SEHNR, FQNEAQ (reference sequence). In regard to this clonotype: The antigen is undetermined.

The treatment: roughly ten-day PBMC culture with coronavirus spike peptide pools or control peptides (ViraFEST assay). The unexposed donor provided CD4+ T cells, which were taken before the COVID-19 pandemic (2011-2018). After expanding antigen-specific T cells with peptide pools, ViraFEST sequenced their TCRs. The authors cultured around 2.1 million PBMCs per well with roughly 10 IU/ml IL-2 and about 9.4 ug/ml peptide pools. The Oncomine TCR Beta short-read assay was what sequenced the DNA obtained from cultured CD4+ T cells. TCRdb called the PCR reads again in MiXCR, with one record for every CDR3 protein. Among roughly 7,400 distinct CDR3 sequences, around 41% were seen once, and the ten largest hold under 40%.

The sequence was obtained from a human donor in good health. What was sequenced was CD4+ T cells from blood, cultured in vitro. This chain links TRBV7-9 with TRBJ2-2, with D possibly matching TRBD1 (6 bases). CDR3 sequence reads: CASSRRRGQLNTGELFF. The CDR3 bases are TGTGCCAGCAGCAGAAGACGCGGACAGTTGAACACCGGGGAGCTGTTTTTT.